The 5 T cell receptor beta chains presented below share a single source sample, sequenced in a study of Ad26.COV2.S vaccination and SARS-CoV-2 variants. This sample's treatment: some 20 received Ad26.COV2.S at low or high dose, single or two shots; 5 received placebo; per-sample allocation not given. At day 63 after the first vaccine or placebo injection, samples were drawn. This table comes from immunoSEQ multiplex PCR, and its TCRdb copy is limited to in-frame clones, with some not included. Among about 240,000 clones listed, roughly 90% were seen once. The sequences come from peripheral blood, collected in a trial of Ad26.COV2.S vaccine versus placebo. These receptors came from a person aged 18-65 years who received the Ad26.COV2.S COVID-19 vaccine or a placebo.

Only one count was recorded for this clone. This chain joins TRBV10-3 and TRBJ2-5; possible D gene TRBD2, 7 bases. From germline, CDR1 is ENHRY and CDR2 SYGVKD. CDR3 length: 16 residues. V shed 0 bases and J shed 1 base, with 12 bases lying between them. CDR3 in amino acids: CAISESGGQVQETQYF. Here the CDR3 DNA reads TGTGCCATCAGTGAGTCCGGGGGGCAGGTCCAAGAGACCCAGTACTTC.

The J gene is TRBJ1-1, the V gene TRBV11-2, with unresolved D. The CDR3 sequence is 14 residues long. Germline V gene data show CDR1 as SGHAT and CDR2 as FQNNGV. The V gene lost 2 bases and the J gene lost 10 bases, with 17 bases spanning the gap. CDR3 protein: CASSLPGVNLGAFF. The DNA for the CDR3 is TGTGCCAGCAGCTTACCGGGTGTGAATTTAGGAGCTTTCTTT. Looking up the rest from reference TRBV11-2 and TRBJ1-1 gives the full variable domain: EAGVAQSPRYKIIEKRQSVAFWCNPISGHATLYWYQQILGQGPKLLIQFQNNGVVDDSQLPKDRFSAERLKGVDSTLKIQPAKLEDSAVYLCASSLPGVNLGAFFGQGTRLTVV.

This clone was seen just once. V usage is TRBV10-3 and J usage is TRBJ1-2; 12 bases line up with TRBD1. This CDR3 is built from 15 residues. The J segment lost 7 bases and the V segment lost 0 bases, leaving 3 bases of the junction unmatched. The germline CDR1 and CDR2 sequences are ENHRY and SYGVKD. The CDR3, as DNA: TGTGCCATCAGTGAGTCGGGGGACAGGGGGCCTGGCTACACCTTC. Its translation: CAISESGDRGPGYTF.

V usage is TRBV21-1 and J usage is TRBJ2-5; the table's D call, TRBD2, has no DNA check behind it. TRBV21-1 is deemed a pseudogene. The CDR3 runs 14 residues. CDR3 in DNA: TGTGCCAGCAGCAAAGCTAAGGGAGAAGAGACCCAGTACTTC. It specifies CASSKAKGEETQYF.

This sequence joins TRBV19 and TRBJ1-5; D gene unclear. Trimming took off 3 bases at V and 7 bases at J, with 7 bases between the two ends. Germline V gives CDR1 LNHDA, CDR2 SQIVND (reference sequence). The CDR3 runs 12 residues. CDR3 protein: CASSMWRQPQHF. The CDR3 DNA is TGTGCCAGTAGTATGTGGAGGCAGCCCCAGCATTTT.